This T cell receptor (beta chain) came from a study of neurological immune-mediated disorders. The cDNA was synthesized by means of template-switch 5'RACE, which was carried out with 10-nucleotide random UMIs. TCRdb re-analysed the 5' RACE reads in MiXCR, keeping a single row per CDR3 protein. The profile shows about 84,000 distinct CDR3 sequences, over 9% of them singletons. As healthy controls, volunteers from a blood bank in Maryland, USA, were used. The unsorted libraries had their origin in 2 million PBMCs stored at -80 C. Remarks on this clonotype: Its antigen is undetermined.

Study-wide results and limits: In HTLV-1-associated myelopathy, TCR clonal expansion was greatest, and in multiple sclerosis it was least, below healthy controls.

This receptor was obtained from a man aged 35-49 years in good health. The sequencing sample was made of PBMCs.

The CDR3 DNA reads as TGCGCCAGCAGCGGGGGACAGGGAGGTTACCACGAGCAGTACTTC. This codes for CASSGGQGGYHEQYF. The J gene is TRBJ2-7, the V gene TRBV5-1; 9 bases are shared with TRBD1. Germline values: CDR1 SGHRS, CDR2 YFSETQ. Trimming removed 4 bases from V and 5 bases from J; junction bases left unmatched: 10. This CDR3 region has 15 residues.